Presented here are 6 T cell receptor beta chains from one specimen sequenced in a study of blood T cell repertoires in COVID-19. Assay: immunoSEQ multiplex PCR; the TCRdb copy retains only in-frame clones and omits some. The data show around 180,000 clones, with about 81% seen just once and around 11% held by the top ten. The sequenced sample was peripheral blood. The receptors come from a woman over 75 with COVID-19, enrolled during active disease.

This clone was seen repeatedly, ten times or more. The V gene is TRBV5-1, the J gene TRBJ1-1, with D maybe TRBD1 (5 bases). CDR1 is SGHRS, CDR2 YFSETQ, per germline. V lost 2 bases, J lost 4 bases, and 9 bases lay in between. The CDR3 extends over 13 amino acids. The CDR3: CASSLSGATEAFF. In nucleotides, the CDR3 is TGCGCCAGCAGCTTAAGTGGGGCCACTGAAGCTTTCTTT. The whole variable domain, remainder taken from reference TRBV5-1 and TRBJ1-1, is KAGVTQTPRYLIKTRGQQVTLSCSPISGHRSVSWYQQTPGQGLQFLFEYFSETQRNKGNFPGRFSGRQFSNSRSEMNVSTLELGDSALYLCASSLSGATEAFFGQGTRLTVV.

V and J are TRBV5-1 and TRBJ1-6, with D possibly matching TRBD1 (5 bases). CDR1 and CDR2 (germline): SGHRS, YFSETQ. V lost 0 bases and J lost 6, with 16 bases in between. The CDR3 is 17 residues long. The CDR3 is CASSLEYPAGRNSPLHF. CDR3 bases: TGCGCCAGCAGCTTGGAGTATCCGGCAGGGCGTAATTCACCCCTCCACTTT.

The V and J genes are TRBV7-8 and TRBJ2-1; 9 bases map to TRBD1. V shed 5 bases and J 6 bases; nucleotides not matched to a gene: 11. Germline V CDR1 and CDR2: SGHVS, FQNEAQ. This CDR3 contains 16 residues. The CDR3 DNA reads as TGTGCCAGCAGCGAAGCGGCCGGGACAGGGTTCAATGAGCAGTTCTTC. Amino acids: CASSEAAGTGFNEQFF.

This clone was seen a few times. V gene TRBV28 combines with J gene TRBJ2-7; TRBD1 matches at 9 bases. The CDR3 runs 13 residues. Germline V lookup: CDR1 MDHEN, CDR2 SYDVKM. The trim removed 4 bases at V and 4 bases at J, leaving 2 bases unmatched. This CDR3 is CASSSGQGYEQYF. In DNA form, the CDR3 reads TGTGCCAGCAGTTCCGGACAGGGGTACGAGCAGTACTTC.

CDR3 in DNA: TGTGCCAGCTGTCGCATCCCCAGGGGCGAGCAGTACTTC. This codes for CASCRIPRGEQYF. J is TRBJ2-7 and V is TRBV27; D is possibly TRBD1 (6 bases). Germline assignment: CDR1 MNHEY and CDR2 SMNVEV (reference sequence). Trimming removed 8 bases from V and 6 bases from J, with 17 bases in between. This CDR3 has 13 amino acids.

J is TRBJ1-2 and V is TRBV19; D is undetermined. V shed 5 bases and J shed 6 bases, with 7 bases lying between them. The length of the CDR3 is 11 residues. The germline V gene has CDR1 LNHDA and CDR2 SQIVND (reference sequence). CDR3 in DNA: TGTGCCAGTAGTGAGACAAATGGCTACACCTTC. Translation gives CASSETNGYTF.